These 4 T cell receptor beta chains originate from one sample sequenced in a study of T-cell reconstitution after alpha-beta-depleted transplantation in children. Unique molecular identifiers were incorporated into the prepared TCRbeta library. TCRdb recomputed calls from the PCR reads with MiXCR, one row per CDR3 protein. Among about 170,000 distinct CDR3 sequences listed, 11% were seen once. The specimen was PBMCs, collected before TCRalphabeta/CD19-depleted stem cell transplant. These receptors came from a boy between 2 and 15 years old with acute myeloid leukemia, due to receive a stem cell transplant.

This clonotype was recorded many times. This chain links TRBV2 with TRBJ1-6; D is perhaps TRBD1 (6 bases). The V and J ends lost 6 bases and 8 bases respectively, with 14 bases between them. This CDR3 is built from 14 residues. In germline, CDR1 is SNHLY, CDR2 FYNNEI. In nucleotides, the CDR3 is TGTGCCAGCAGAAGGACAGCAGAAGATTCACCCCTCCACTTT. Encoded protein: CASRRTAEDSPLHF.

This clonotype has a handful of counts. This sequence joins TRBV10-1 and TRBJ2-2; D is possibly TRBD1 (6 bases). The CDR3 runs to 13 residues. V was trimmed by 9 bases and J by 4 bases, leaving 12 bases between them. Looked up from germline, CDR1 is WNHNN and CDR2 is SYGVQD (reference sequence). The CDR3 here is CASRTDPTGELFF. The DNA of the CDR3 is TGCGCCAGTCGGACAGACCCCACCGGGGAGCTGTTTTTT.

This clonotype has at least ten counts. The CDR3 here is CASSPPGDSNQPQHF. Here the CDR3 DNA reads TGTGCCAGCAGCCCCCCGGGGGATAGCAATCAGCCCCAGCATTTT. The chain carries TRBV6-1 and TRBJ1-5, with D possibly TRBD1 on 5 matching bases. The germline gives CDR1 MNHNS, CDR2 SASEGT. Trimming pared 6 bases from V and 0 bases from J, leaving 12 bases between. The CDR3 consists of 15 residues.

The sample holds many counts of this clonotype. J is TRBJ2-2 and V is TRBV7-2; weak D call: TRBD2 (5 bases). The CDR3 extends over 16 amino acids. Germline lookup yields CDR1 SGHTA and CDR2 FQGNSA. V was clipped by 2 bases and J by 1 base, with 11 bases between them. The CDR3 DNA sequence: TGTGCCAGCAGCTTAATCGGGAACTGGAACACCGGGGAGCTGTTTTTT. Translating gives CASSLIGNWNTGELFF.